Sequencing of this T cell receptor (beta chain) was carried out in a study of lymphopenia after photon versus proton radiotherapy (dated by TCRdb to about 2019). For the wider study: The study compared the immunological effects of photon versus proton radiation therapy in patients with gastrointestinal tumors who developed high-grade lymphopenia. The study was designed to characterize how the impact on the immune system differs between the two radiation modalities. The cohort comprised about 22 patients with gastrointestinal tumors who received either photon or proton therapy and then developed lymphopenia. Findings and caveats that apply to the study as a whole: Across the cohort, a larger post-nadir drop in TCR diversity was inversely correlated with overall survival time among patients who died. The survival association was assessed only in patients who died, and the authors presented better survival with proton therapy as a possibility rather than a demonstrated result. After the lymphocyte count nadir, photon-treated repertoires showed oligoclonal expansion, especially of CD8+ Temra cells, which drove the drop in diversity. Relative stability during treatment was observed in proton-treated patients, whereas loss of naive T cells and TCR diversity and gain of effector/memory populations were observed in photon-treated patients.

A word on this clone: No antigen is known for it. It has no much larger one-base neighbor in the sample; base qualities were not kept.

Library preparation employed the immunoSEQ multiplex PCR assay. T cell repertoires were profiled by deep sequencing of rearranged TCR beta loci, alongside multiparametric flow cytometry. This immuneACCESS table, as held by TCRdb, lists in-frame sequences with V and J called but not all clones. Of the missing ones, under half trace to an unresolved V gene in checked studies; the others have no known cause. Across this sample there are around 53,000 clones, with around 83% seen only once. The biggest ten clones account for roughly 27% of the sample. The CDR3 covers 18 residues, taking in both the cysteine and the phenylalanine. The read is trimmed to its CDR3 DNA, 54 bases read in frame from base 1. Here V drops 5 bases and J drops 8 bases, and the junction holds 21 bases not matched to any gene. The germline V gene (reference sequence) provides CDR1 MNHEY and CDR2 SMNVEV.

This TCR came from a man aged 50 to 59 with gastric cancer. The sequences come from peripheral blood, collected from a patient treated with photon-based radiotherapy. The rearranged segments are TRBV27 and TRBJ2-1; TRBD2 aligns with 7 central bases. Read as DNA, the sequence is TGTGCCAGCAGTCCTCTTGGGACTCCAAAACTCCGGGGGGATGAGCAGTTCTTC. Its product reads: CASSPLGTPKLRGDEQFF.